This is a list of T cell receptor beta chains from one sample in a study of shared clonotypes between healthy human individuals. The protocol was immunoSEQ multiplex PCR, while the TCRdb copy is restricted to in-frame clones and leaves out a portion. The repertoire consists of around 2,000,000 clones, with about 95% occurring once and the leading ten covering around 1.2%. Sequenced: naive CD8+ T cells sorted from blood. The origin of the receptors is a man younger than 35 in good health. Each CDR3 is given with its conserved first and last residue. A D gene is named only where the DNA matches it firmly. Size is omitted from some rows. Given values are once, few, many or a class for expanded clones.

clone size: once; D gene: .; V gene: TRBV5-6; J gene: TRBJ2-7; CDR3 DNA: TGTGCCAGCAGCCCGGGAGAAGCCTACGAGCAGTACTTC; CDR3 protein: CASSPGEAYEQYF
clone size: .; D gene: TRBD2; V gene: TRBV6-5; J gene: TRBJ2-1; CDR3 DNA: TGTGCCAGCAGTTATAGCGGGGGGAGCTCCTACAATGAGCAGTTCTTC; CDR3 protein: CASSYSGGSSYNEQFF
clone size: .; D gene: TRBD1; V gene: TRBV5-6; J gene: TRBJ2-7; CDR3 DNA: TGTGCCAGCAGCCCGACAGGGTCCTACGAGCAGTACTTC; CDR3 protein: CASSPTGSYEQYF
clone size: once; D gene: .; V gene: TRBV27; J gene: TRBJ2-7; CDR3 DNA: TGTGCCAGCAGTTTATCGATATCCCGGGTTCGCGAGCAGTACTTC; CDR3 protein: CASSLSISRVREQYF
clone size: .; D gene: TRBD1; V gene: TRBV9; J gene: TRBJ2-7; CDR3 DNA: TGTGCCAGCAGCGTGGGGACAGGCCTGAGCTACGAGCAGTACTTC; CDR3 protein: CASSVGTGLSYEQYF
clone size: .; D gene: .; V gene: TRBV7-6; J gene: TRBJ1-6; CDR3 DNA: TGTGCCAGCAGCTTAGACGGGCTGGGTAATTCACCCCTCCACTTT; CDR3 protein: CASSLDGLGNSPLHF
clone size: .; D gene: .; V gene: TRBV7-9; J gene: TRBJ2-3; CDR3 DNA: TGTGCCAGCAGCTTCGTGCAGGGGGGAGATACGCAGTATTTT; CDR3 protein: CASSFVQGGDTQYF
clone size: .; D gene: .; V gene: TRBV10-1; J gene: TRBJ2-7; CDR3 DNA: TGCGCCAGCAGTGATAGGGACAACGAGCAGTACTTC; CDR3 protein: CASSDRDNEQYF
clone size: once; D gene: .; V gene: TRBV6-5; J gene: TRBJ2-7; CDR3 DNA: TGTGCCAGCAGTTACACCTTTTCCCTGGGAGAGCAGTACTTC; CDR3 protein: CASSYTFSLGEQYF
clone size: once; D gene: .; V gene: TRBV6-1; J gene: TRBJ2-7; CDR3 DNA: TGTGCCAGCAGTGAAGTGCGGGGCCTGGGCTACGAGCAGTACTTC; CDR3 protein: CASSEVRGLGYEQYF
clone size: .; D gene: .; V gene: TRBV2; J gene: TRBJ2-7; CDR3 DNA: TGTGCCAGCGACATAGAGGACAGCTCCTACGAGCAGTACTTC; CDR3 protein: CASDIEDSSYEQYF
clone size: .; D gene: .; V gene: TRBV7-7; J gene: TRBJ2-1; CDR3 DNA: TGTGCTAGCAGCTTAGACAGGAGTACATACAATGAGCAGTTCTTC; CDR3 protein: CASSLDRSTYNEQFF
clone size: .; D gene: TRBD2; V gene: TRBV7-9; J gene: TRBJ2-5; CDR3 DNA: TGTGCCAGCAGCATCCCGGGACTAGCGGAAGAGACCCAGTACTTC; CDR3 protein: CASSIPGLAEETQYF
clone size: .; D gene: .; V gene: TRBV7-9; J gene: TRBJ2-7; CDR3 DNA: TGTGCCAGCAGCTTAGCCTCCAGGGACGAGCAGTACTTC; CDR3 protein: CASSLASRDEQYF
clone size: once; D gene: TRBD1; V gene: TRBV30; J gene: TRBJ1-4; CDR3 DNA: TGTGCCTGGAGTGTTAAGGCAGGGGGCAGTGAAAAACTGTTTTTT; CDR3 protein: CAWSVKAGGSEKLFF
clone size: .; D gene: .; V gene: TRBV27; J gene: TRBJ2-7; CDR3 DNA: TGTGCCAGCAGTTCAGCAGATGGGGGGCCCTCCTCCTACGAGCAGTACTTC; CDR3 protein: CASSSADGGPSSYEQYF
clone size: .; D gene: .; V gene: TRBV6-5; J gene: TRBJ1-6; CDR3 DNA: TGTGCCAGCAGTTGGTCAACAGGGACTAATTCACCCCTCCACTTT; CDR3 protein: CASSWSTGTNSPLHF
clone size: .; D gene: TRBD1; V gene: TRBV9; J gene: TRBJ2-5; CDR3 DNA: TGTGCCAGCAGCGTAGCAATGACAGGGGGTCCTCAAGAGACCCAGTACTTC; CDR3 protein: CASSVAMTGGPQETQYF
clone size: .; D gene: .; V gene: TRBV2; J gene: TRBJ1-1; CDR3 DNA: TGTGCCAGCAGTCTAGAAGGGGCTTTCTTT; CDR3 protein: CASSLEGAFF
clone size: .; D gene: .; V gene: TRBV7-6; J gene: TRBJ2-5; CDR3 DNA: TGTGCCAGCATACCTAGCTGGACCCAAGAGACCCAGTACTTC; CDR3 protein: CASIPSWTQETQYF
clone size: .; D gene: .; V gene: TRBV6-5; J gene: TRBJ2-7; CDR3 DNA: TGTGCCAGCAGTTACTCGGGCAGGGCCTACGAGCAGTACTTC; CDR3 protein: CASSYSGRAYEQYF
clone size: .; D gene: .; V gene: TRBV19; J gene: TRBJ2-7; CDR3 DNA: TGTGCCAGTAGCCAACAGGGTTACGAGCAGTACTTC; CDR3 protein: CASSQQGYEQYF
clone size: once; D gene: .; V gene: TRBV4-1; J gene: TRBJ2-7; CDR3 DNA: TGCGCCAGCAGCCAAGTGTCGGCAGACCACTCCTACGAGCAGTACTTC; CDR3 protein: CASSQVSADHSYEQYF
clone size: .; D gene: TRBD1; V gene: TRBV5-4; J gene: TRBJ1-6; CDR3 DNA: TGTGCCAGCAGCGAGGGACAGGGCAATTCACCCCTCCACTTT; CDR3 protein: CASSEGQGNSPLHF